Following are 26 T cell receptor beta chains from one sample sequenced in a study of patients and donors after allogeneic stem cell transplantation. TCRdb reanalysed the RT-PCR reads using MiXCR and keeps one entry per CDR3 protein. The sample has 150,000 to 200,000 distinct CDR3 sequences; approximately 28% are singletons. Sequencing input: blood, either unsorted or a sorted T cell fraction (not recorded which). The receptors derive from a human donor who was either an allogeneic HSCT recipient or a stem cell or donor lymphocyte infusion donor (not recorded which). It is not recorded whose cells these are; they may come from a transplant donor.

The chain carries TRBV29-1 and TRBJ2-2; D gene ambiguous. Trimming pared 4 bases from V and 6 bases from J, leaving 9 bases between. The germline V gene has CDR1 SQVTM and CDR2 ANQGSEA. CDR3 length: 12 residues. The CDR3 loop reads CSVGSFAGELFF. DNA for the CDR3: TGCAGCGTTGGAAGCTTCGCCGGGGAGCTGTTTTTT.

This clonotype was counted between two and nine times. This chain uses TRBV7-3 with TRBJ2-1, with 13 bases fitting TRBD2. CDR3 length: 15 amino acids. The junction had 4 bases not matched to a gene; V was cut back by 5 bases and J by 6 bases. CDR1 is SGHTA, CDR2 FQGTGA, per germline. The DNA of the CDR3 is TGTGCCAGCAGCACCCGGACTAGCGGGAGCAATGAGCAGTTCTTC. It codes for CASSTRTSGSNEQFF.

CDR3 loop: CAISDPGQGSYEQYF. CDR3 sequence (DNA): TGTGCCATCAGTGACCCGGGACAGGGATCCTACGAGCAGTACTTC. The J gene is TRBJ2-7, the V gene TRBV10-3, with 9 nucleotides matching TRBD1. Germline-derived CDR1 and CDR2 are ENHRY and SYGVKD. Trimming removed 3 bases from V and 1 base from J; junction bases left unmatched: 4. This CDR3 comprises 15 residues.

The J gene is TRBJ2-3, the V gene TRBV10-3; 7 bases are shared with TRBD1. V gave up 8 bases and J gave up 3 bases; unmatched junction bases: 5. Germline CDR1 is ENHRY and CDR2 is SYGVKD. This CDR3 region has 13 residues. The CDR3 here is CAIGAGGTDTQYF. DNA for the CDR3: TGTGCCATCGGGGCAGGGGGAACAGATACGCAGTATTTT.

In its sample, this clonotype was seen a few times. The chain uses TRBV24-1 and TRBJ2-1; TRBD2 matches at 9 bases. This CDR3 region has 15 residues. Looked up from germline, CDR1 is KGHDR and CDR2 is SFDVKD. V was pared by 4 bases and J by 7 bases, with 7 bases of the junction left unmatched. This CDR3 is CATSDPGTSKNEQFF. CDR3 DNA sequence: TGTGCCACCAGTGACCCCGGGACTAGCAAGAATGAGCAGTTCTTC.

This clonotype was recorded a few times. The chain links TRBV12-3 or TRBV12-4 to TRBJ2-5, with D possibly matching TRBD1 (6 bases). The CDR3 has 15 amino acids. With 4 bases removed from V and 5 bases from J, the gap between germline ends came to 17 bases. CDR3 in DNA: TGTGCCAGCAGTTCCCAGGGGACCAGCCGGGAGACCCAGTACTTC. Its protein product is CASSSQGTSRETQYF.

In this sample, this clonotype turned up a few times. The chain carries TRBV7-9 and TRBJ1-5, with unresolved D. This CDR3 region has 14 residues. Germline V lookup: CDR1 SEHNR, CDR2 FQNEAQ (reference sequence). The V and J ends lost 4 bases and 2 bases respectively, with 9 bases between them. The CDR3 is CASSSSYGNQPQHF. In DNA, the CDR3 is TGTGCCAGCAGCTCGTCGTACGGCAATCAGCCCCAGCATTTT.

This clonotype was detected only a few times. V is TRBV6-5 and J is TRBJ1-2; 7 nucleotides agree with TRBD1. This CDR3 spans 16 amino acids. Germline V lookup: CDR1 MNHEY, CDR2 SVGAGI. The V and J ends lost 4 bases and 0 bases, in that order; junction bases with no gene match: 8. The CDR3 nucleotides are TGTGCCAGCAGTTTCTTGACAGGGAATACTAACTATGGCTACACCTTC. Translated: CASSFLTGNTNYGYTF.

This clonotype was found many times. The rearrangement joins TRBV5-6 to TRBJ1-6; unclear D gene. V was shortened by 3 bases and J by 3 bases, with 7 bases between the two germline ends. This CDR3 has 14 amino acids. Germline lookup yields CDR1 SGHDT and CDR2 YYEEEE. CDR3 nucleotides: TGTGCCAGCAGCTCCAGCTACTATAATTCACCCCTCCACTTT. This translates into CASSSSYYNSPLHF. Full variable domain (rest looked up from reference TRBV5-6 and TRBJ1-6): DAGVTQSPTHLIKTRGQQVTLRCSPKSGHDTVSWYQQALGQGPQFIFQYYEEEERQRGNFPDRFSGHQFPNYSSELNVNALLLGDSALYLCASSSSYYNSPLHFGNGTRLTVT.

The chain links TRBV5-1 to TRBJ1-1; D unclear. CDR1 is SGHRS and CDR2 is YFSETQ in the germline V gene. CDR3 length equals 15 residues. The V end was cut by 0 bases, the J end by 0 bases, with 9 bases between. The CDR3 is CASSLANSMNTEAFF. In DNA, the CDR3 is TGCGCCAGCAGCTTGGCCAACAGCATGAACACTGAAGCTTTCTTT.

The J gene is TRBJ1-6, the V gene TRBV6-5; tentative D call: TRBD1 (6 bases). Germline V gene data show CDR1 as MNHEY and CDR2 as SVGAGI. V was shortened by 7 bases and J by 4 bases, with 26 bases between the two germline ends. The CDR3 contains 19 residues. The CDR3 here is CASTPQLAGASDYNSPLHF. DNA of the CDR3: TGTGCCAGCACACCGCAACTTGCAGGGGCTTCTGATTATAATTCACCCCTCCACTTT.

The table lists this clonotype with a count of one. The V call is TRBV25-1, the J call TRBJ2-7; D is possibly TRBD1 (5 bases). Trimming shortened V by 2 bases and J by 7 bases, and 15 bases separated the two germline ends. The CDR3 is 14 amino acids. The germline V gene encodes CDR1 MGHDK and CDR2 SYGVNS. The CDR3 nucleotides read TGTGCCAGCAGTGAAACGGGCAGGGCAGGGGAGCAGTACTTC. Protein sequence: CASSETGRAGEQYF.

The rearrangement joins TRBV12-3 or TRBV12-4 to TRBJ1-1; no definite D call. V lost 5 bases, J lost 3 bases, and 10 bases lay in between. CDR3 length: 13 amino acids. The CDR3, as DNA: TGTGCCAGCAGTCCACACCAGGACACTGAAGCTTTCTTT. This codes for CASSPHQDTEAFF.

V is TRBV29-1 and J is TRBJ2-7; 7 bases are shared with TRBD1. Germline CDR1 is SQVTM and CDR2 is ANQGSEA. CDR3 size: 11 residues. V trimming: 5 bases; J trimming: 4 bases; junction bases outside the gene matches: 2. The DNA for the CDR3 is TGCAGCGTTAGGGGGCCTTACGAGCAGTACTTC. It specifies CSVRGPYEQYF.

V usage is TRBV7-2 and J usage is TRBJ1-3, with D unclear. Germline CDR1 and CDR2: SGHTA and FQGNSA. V shed 1 base and J shed 9 bases, with 10 bases lying between them. The CDR3 runs to 13 residues. The CDR3 nucleotides are TGTGCCAGCAGCTTAGGGCCCGAGGGCACCATATATTTT. This translates into CASSLGPEGTIYF. The complete variable domain, with remaining parts taken from reference TRBV7-2 and TRBJ1-3, reads GAGVSQSPSNKVTEKGKDVELRCDPISGHTALYWYRQSLGQGLEFLIYFQGNSAPDKSGLPSDRFSAERTGGSVSTLTIQRTQQEDSAVYLCASSLGPEGTIYFGEGSWLTVV.

CDR3 protein: CATSDLGGRKAFF. As DNA, the CDR3 is TGTGCCACCAGTGATTTGGGCGGGCGCAAAGCTTTCTTT. The rearrangement uses TRBV24-1 and TRBJ1-1, with D hard to call. Germline V gene sequence: CDR1 KGHDR, CDR2 SFDVKD. The V end was cut by 0 bases, the J end by 9 bases, with 10 bases between. The CDR3 runs to 13 residues.

The V gene is TRBV29-1, the J gene TRBJ2-1, with TRBD2 identical over 9 bases. CDR1 SQVTM and CDR2 ANQGSEA come from the germline V gene. The CDR3 covers 15 residues. The V segment lost 4 bases and the J segment 0 bases; nucleotides outside the gene matches: 4. In nucleotides, the CDR3 is TGCAGCGTTGGGACTAGCGCGAGCTCCTACAATGAGCAGTTCTTC. It yields the protein CSVGTSASSYNEQFF.

The V gene is TRBV9, the J gene TRBJ1-4; 8 bases fit TRBD1. J gave up 8 bases and V 3 bases, and 9 bases lay outside the gene matches. Germline values: CDR1 SGDLS, CDR2 YYNGEE. The CDR3 has 15 amino acids. The CDR3: CASSADRGLGEKLFF. The DNA for the CDR3 is TGTGCCAGCAGCGCTGACAGGGGTCTAGGGGAAAAACTGTTTTTT.

This clonotype occurred a few times. The chain is built from TRBV9 and TRBJ1-2; D unclear. The V end was cut by 2 bases, the J end by 3 bases, with 20 bases between. The CDR3 is 17 amino acids. Germline CDR1 reads SGDLS; CDR2 reads YYNGEE. The CDR3 coding sequence is TGTGCCAGCAGCGTCGACTGGGAGAAAGGGTCGTACTATGGCTACACCTTC. Residues: CASSVDWEKGSYYGYTF.

In this sample, this clonotype turned up a few times. The V call is TRBV7-2, the J call TRBJ1-1; D gene unclear. The CDR3 runs 13 residues. Per the germline V gene, CDR1 is SGHTA and CDR2 is FQGNSA. V lost 5 bases to trimming and J lost 3 bases, with 10 bases between them. CDR3 sequence: CASSIDRDTEAFF. The CDR3 DNA reads TGTGCCAGCAGCATCGATAGGGACACTGAAGCTTTCTTT. Together with reference TRBV7-2 and TRBJ1-1, the CDR3 gives the full variable domain: GAGVSQSPSNKVTEKGKDVELRCDPISGHTALYWYRQSLGQGLEFLIYFQGNSAPDKSGLPSDRFSAERTGGSVSTLTIQRTQQEDSAVYLCASSIDRDTEAFFGQGTRLTVV.

There are a few counts of this clonotype. This sequence joins TRBV20-1 and TRBJ1-6; D not certain. Trimming removed 4 bases at V and 9 bases at J, with 16 bases between. CDR1 is DFQATT and CDR2 is SNEGSKA in the germline V gene (reference sequence). The CDR3 spans 14 residues. The CDR3 here is CSANQPKSGSPLHF. The CDR3 DNA reads TGCAGTGCTAACCAGCCCAAAAGCGGTTCACCCCTCCACTTT.

This clonotype was recorded a few times. The chain joins TRBV12-3 or TRBV12-4 to TRBJ2-3, with TRBD2 matching over 11 bases. V lost 3 bases to trimming and J lost 2 bases; unmatched junction nucleotides: 4. CDR3 length equals 16 residues. CDR3 loop: CASSFRLAGFTDTQYF. The CDR3 DNA is TGTGCCAGCAGTTTTAGACTAGCGGGGTTCACAGATACGCAGTATTTT.

Details on this clonotype: It may be a read error: a sequence one base away is much more abundant. The chain links TRBV4-1 to TRBJ1-1, with D unresolved. The CDR3 contains 15 residues. Germline-derived CDR1 and CDR2 are MGHRA and YSYEKL. The CDR3 sequence is CASSQDTAGNTEALF. The CDR3 bases are TGCGCCAGCAGCCAAGACACAGCAGGAAACACTGAAGCTCTCTTT.

This clonotype came up a few times. This sequence joins TRBV7-2 and TRBJ2-3, with unresolved D. This CDR3 comprises 12 residues. The germline CDR1 and CDR2 sequences are SGHTA and FQGNSA. V shed 5 bases and J shed 2 bases, with 5 bases lying between them. In nucleotides, the CDR3 is TGTGCCAGCAGCCTGTACACAGATACGCAGTATTTT. Translated, it gives CASSLYTDTQYF.

The sample holds a few counts of this clonotype. This chain connects TRBV4-1 to TRBJ1-6, with a tentative D call TRBD1 (5 bases). With 1 base removed from V and 11 bases from J, the gap between germline ends came to 21 bases. The CDR3 has 17 residues. In germline, CDR1 is MGHRA, CDR2 YSYEKL. The CDR3, as DNA: TGCGCCAGCAGCCAAGCTGCAGGGTACCCGGCCTTGGCACCCCTCCACTTT. As protein: CASSQAAGYPALAPLHF.

V gene TRBV6-2 or TRBV6-3 combines with J gene TRBJ1-2, with D uncertain. In germline, CDR1 is MNHEY, CDR2 SVGEGT. The CDR3 consists of 12 residues. V was trimmed by 6 bases and J by 1 base, leaving 6 bases between them. The CDR3 nucleotides read TGTGCCAGCAGCCGGATTAACTATGGCTACACCTTC. As protein: CASSRINYGYTF.